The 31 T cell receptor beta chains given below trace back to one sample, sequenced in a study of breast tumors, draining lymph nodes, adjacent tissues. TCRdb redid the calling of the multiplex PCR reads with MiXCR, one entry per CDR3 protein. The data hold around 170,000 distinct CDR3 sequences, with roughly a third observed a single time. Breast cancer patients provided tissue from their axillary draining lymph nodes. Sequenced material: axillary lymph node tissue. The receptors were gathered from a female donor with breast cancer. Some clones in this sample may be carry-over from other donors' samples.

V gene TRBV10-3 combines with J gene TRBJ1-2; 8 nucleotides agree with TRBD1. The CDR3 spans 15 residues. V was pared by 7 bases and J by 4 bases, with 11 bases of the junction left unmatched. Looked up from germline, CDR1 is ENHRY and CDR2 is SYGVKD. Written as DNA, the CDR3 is TGTGCCATCAACCCCGAGACAGGGGCCACCTATGGCTACACCTTC. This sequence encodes CAINPETGATYGYTF.

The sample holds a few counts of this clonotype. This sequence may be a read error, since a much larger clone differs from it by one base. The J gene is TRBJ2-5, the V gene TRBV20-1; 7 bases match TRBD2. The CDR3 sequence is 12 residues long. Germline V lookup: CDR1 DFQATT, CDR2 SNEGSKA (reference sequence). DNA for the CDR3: TGCAGTGCTAGCGGGGGGTCAGTGACCCCGTACTTC. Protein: CSASGGSVTPYF.

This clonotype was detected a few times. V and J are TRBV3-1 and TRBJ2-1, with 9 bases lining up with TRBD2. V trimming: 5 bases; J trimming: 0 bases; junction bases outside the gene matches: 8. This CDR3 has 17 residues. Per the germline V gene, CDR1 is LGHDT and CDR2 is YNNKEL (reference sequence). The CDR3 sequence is CASSGTSGPYSYNEQFF. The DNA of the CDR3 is TGTGCCAGCAGCGGAACTAGCGGGCCTTACTCCTACAATGAGCAGTTCTTC.

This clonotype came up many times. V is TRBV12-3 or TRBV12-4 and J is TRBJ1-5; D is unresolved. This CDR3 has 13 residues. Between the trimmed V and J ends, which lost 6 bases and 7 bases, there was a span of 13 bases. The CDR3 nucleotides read TGTGCCAGCAGAACAACGGTCGACCAGCCCCAGCATTTT. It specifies CASRTTVDQPQHF.

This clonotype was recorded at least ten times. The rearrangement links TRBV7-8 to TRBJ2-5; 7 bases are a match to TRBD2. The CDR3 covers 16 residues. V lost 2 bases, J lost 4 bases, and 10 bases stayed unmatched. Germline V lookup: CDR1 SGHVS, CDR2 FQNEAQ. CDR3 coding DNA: TGTGCCAGCAGCTTATGGGGTGGGAGGGCCGGAGAGACCCAGTACTTC. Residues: CASSLWGGRAGETQYF.

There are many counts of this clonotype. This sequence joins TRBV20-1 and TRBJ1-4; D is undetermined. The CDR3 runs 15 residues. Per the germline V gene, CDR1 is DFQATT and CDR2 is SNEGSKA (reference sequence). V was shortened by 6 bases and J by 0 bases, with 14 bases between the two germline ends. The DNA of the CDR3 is TGCAGTGCCTTAACAAACCATGCAACTAATGAAAAACTGTTTTTT. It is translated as CSALTNHATNEKLFF.

In DNA form, the CDR3 reads TGCGCCAGCAGCCCGGGCGGGACAGGGGTTTCACCCCTCCACTTT. Protein: CASSPGGTGVSPLHF. The chain employs TRBV5-1 and TRBJ1-6; 10 positions match TRBD1. The CDR3 runs 15 residues. Germline values: CDR1 SGHRS, CDR2 YFSETQ. V trimming: 4 bases; J trimming: 9 bases; junction bases outside the gene matches: 7.

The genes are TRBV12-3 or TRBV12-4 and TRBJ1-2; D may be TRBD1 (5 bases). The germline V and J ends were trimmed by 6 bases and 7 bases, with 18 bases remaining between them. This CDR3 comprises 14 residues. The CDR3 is CASRILQGWSGYTF. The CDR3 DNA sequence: TGTGCCAGCAGAATTTTGCAGGGCTGGAGTGGCTACACCTTC.

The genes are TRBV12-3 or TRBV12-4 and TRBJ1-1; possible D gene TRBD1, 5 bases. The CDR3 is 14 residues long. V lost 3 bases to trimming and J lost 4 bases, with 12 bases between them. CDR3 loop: CASSFGREGTEAFF. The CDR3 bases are TGTGCCAGCAGTTTTGGCAGGGAAGGCACTGAAGCTTTCTTT.

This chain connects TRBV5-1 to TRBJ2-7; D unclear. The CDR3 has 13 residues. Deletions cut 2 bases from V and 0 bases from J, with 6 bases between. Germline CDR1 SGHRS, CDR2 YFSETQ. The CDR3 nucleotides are TGCGCCAGCAGCTTTTCGGCCTCCTACGAGCAGTACTTC. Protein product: CASSFSASYEQYF.

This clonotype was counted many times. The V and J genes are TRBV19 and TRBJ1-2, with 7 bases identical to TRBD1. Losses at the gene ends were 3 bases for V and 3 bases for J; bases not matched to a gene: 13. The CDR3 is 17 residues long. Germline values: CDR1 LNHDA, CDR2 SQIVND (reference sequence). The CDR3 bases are TGTGCCAGTAGTATCCACTCTCCCGGGACAGACTACTATGGCTACACCTTC. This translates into CASSIHSPGTDYYGYTF.

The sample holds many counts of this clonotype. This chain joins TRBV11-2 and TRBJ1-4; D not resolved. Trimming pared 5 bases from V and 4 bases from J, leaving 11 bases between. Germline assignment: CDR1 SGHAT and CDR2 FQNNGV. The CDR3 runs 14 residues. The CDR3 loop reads CASSAPGSNEKLFF. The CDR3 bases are TGTGCCAGCAGCGCACCCGGGAGTAATGAAAAACTGTTTTTT.

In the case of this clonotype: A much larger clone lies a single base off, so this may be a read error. The DNA of the CDR3 is TGTGCCAGCAGTCCGGACAGGAGGTCCCAGCCCCAGCATTTT. It is translated as CASSPDRRSQPQHF. This chain connects TRBV11-2 to TRBJ1-5; 7 nucleotides match TRBD1. The CDR3 runs to 14 residues. V lost 6 bases and J lost 7; bases outside the gene matches: 9. Germline CDR1 SGHAT, CDR2 FQNNGV.

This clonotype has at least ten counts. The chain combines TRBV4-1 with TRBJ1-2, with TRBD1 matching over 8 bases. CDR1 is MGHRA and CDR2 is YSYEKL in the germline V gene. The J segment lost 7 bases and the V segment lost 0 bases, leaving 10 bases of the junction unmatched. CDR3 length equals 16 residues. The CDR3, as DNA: TGCGCCAGCAGCCAAGACGCCAGGACAGGGATCTTTGGCTACACCTTC. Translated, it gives CASSQDARTGIFGYTF.

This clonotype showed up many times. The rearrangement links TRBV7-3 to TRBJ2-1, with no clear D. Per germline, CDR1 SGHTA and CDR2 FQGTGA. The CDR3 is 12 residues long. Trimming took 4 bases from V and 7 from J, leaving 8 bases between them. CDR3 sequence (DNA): TGTGCCAGCAGCTCGGGTGGTAATGAGCAGTTCTTC. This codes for CASSSGGNEQFF.

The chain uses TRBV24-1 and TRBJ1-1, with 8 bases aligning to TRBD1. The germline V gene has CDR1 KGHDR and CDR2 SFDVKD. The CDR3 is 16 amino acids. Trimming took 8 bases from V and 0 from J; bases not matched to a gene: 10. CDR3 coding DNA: TGTGCCACCACCCAGGACAGGGTCAACATGAACACTGAAGCTTTCTTT. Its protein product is CATTQDRVNMNTEAFF.

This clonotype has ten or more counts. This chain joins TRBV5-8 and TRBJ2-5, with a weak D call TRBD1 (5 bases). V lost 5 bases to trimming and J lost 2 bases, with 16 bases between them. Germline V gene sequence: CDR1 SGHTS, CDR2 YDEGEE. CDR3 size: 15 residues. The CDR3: CASSHKARAQETQYF. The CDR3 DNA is TGTGCCAGCAGTCATAAGGCCAGGGCACAAGAGACCCAGTACTTC. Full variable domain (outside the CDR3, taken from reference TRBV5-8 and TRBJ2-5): EAGVTQSPTHLIKTRGQQATLRCSPISGHTSVYWYQQALGLGLQFLLWYDEGEERNRGNFPPRFSGRQFPNYSSELNVNALELEDSALYLCASSHKARAQETQYFGPGTRLLVL.

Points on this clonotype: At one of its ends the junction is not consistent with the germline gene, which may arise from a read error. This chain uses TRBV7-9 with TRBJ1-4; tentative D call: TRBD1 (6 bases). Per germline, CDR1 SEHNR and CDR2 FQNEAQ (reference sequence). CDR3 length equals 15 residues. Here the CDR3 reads CAGSTKQGSNEKLFF. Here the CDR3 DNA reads TGTGCCGGCAGCACAAAACAGGGCTCTAATGAAAAACTGTTTTTT.

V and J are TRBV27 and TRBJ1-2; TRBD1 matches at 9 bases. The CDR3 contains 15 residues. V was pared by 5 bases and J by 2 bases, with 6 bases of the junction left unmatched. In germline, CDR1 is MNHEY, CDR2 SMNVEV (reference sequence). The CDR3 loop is CASSPRQGGNYGYTF. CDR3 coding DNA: TGTGCCAGCAGTCCGAGACAGGGGGGAAACTATGGCTACACCTTC.

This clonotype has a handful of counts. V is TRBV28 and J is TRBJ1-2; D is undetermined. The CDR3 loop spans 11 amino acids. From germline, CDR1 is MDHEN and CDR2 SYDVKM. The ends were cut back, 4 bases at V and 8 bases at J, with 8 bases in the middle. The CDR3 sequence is CASSSVEGYTF. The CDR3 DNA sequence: TGTGCCAGCAGTTCTGTTGAGGGCTACACCTTC.

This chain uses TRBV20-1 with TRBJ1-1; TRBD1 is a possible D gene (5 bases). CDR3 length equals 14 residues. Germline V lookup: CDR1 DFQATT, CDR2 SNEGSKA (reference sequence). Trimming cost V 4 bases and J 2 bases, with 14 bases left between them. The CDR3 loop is CSANPQELNTEAFF. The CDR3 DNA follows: TGCAGTGCTAACCCACAGGAGCTTAACACTGAAGCTTTCTTT.

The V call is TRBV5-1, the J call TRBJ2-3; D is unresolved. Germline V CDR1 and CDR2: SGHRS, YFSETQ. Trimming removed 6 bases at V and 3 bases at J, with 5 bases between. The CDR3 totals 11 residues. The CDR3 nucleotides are TGCGCCAGCACCCAGACAGATACGCAGTATTTT. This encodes CASTQTDTQYF.

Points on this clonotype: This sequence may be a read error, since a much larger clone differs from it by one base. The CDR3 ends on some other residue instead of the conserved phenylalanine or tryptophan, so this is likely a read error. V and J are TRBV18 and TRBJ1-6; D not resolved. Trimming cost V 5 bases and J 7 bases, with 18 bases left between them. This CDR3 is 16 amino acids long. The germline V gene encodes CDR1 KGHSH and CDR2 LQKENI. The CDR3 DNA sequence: TGTGCCAGCTCATCATTAGACCGGTCTGGAAATTCACCCCTCCACTCT. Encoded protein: CASSSLDRSGNSPLHS.

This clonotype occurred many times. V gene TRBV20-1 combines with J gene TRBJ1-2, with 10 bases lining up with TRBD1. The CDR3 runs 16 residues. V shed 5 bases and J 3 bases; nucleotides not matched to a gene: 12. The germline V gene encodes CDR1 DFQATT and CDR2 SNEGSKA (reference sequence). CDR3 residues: CSAAGTGVYQYYGYTF. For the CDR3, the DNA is TGCAGTGCTGCCGGGACAGGGGTGTATCAGTACTATGGCTACACCTTC.

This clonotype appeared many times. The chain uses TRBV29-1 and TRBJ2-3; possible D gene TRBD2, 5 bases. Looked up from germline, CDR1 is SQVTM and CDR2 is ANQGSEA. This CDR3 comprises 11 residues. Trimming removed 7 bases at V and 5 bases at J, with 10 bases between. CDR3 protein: CSALRGDTQYF. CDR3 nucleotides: TGCAGCGCCCTCCGGGGAGATACGCAGTATTTT.

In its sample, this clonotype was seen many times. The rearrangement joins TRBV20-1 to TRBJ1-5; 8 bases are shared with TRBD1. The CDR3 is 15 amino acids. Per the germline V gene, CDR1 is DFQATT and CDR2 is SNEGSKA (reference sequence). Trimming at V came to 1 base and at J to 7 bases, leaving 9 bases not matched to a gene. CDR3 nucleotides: TGCAGTGCTAGAGCCAGGGCAGGGGGCGGACAGCCCCAGCATTTT. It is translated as CSARARAGGGQPQHF.

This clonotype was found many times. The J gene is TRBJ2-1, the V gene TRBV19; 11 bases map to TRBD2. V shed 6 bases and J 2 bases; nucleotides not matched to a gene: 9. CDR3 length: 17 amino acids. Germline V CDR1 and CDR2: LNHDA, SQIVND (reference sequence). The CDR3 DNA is TGTGCCAGTAGATTAGCGGGAGGGCCCGGGGCCTACAATGAGCAGTTCTTC. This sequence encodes CASRLAGGPGAYNEQFF.

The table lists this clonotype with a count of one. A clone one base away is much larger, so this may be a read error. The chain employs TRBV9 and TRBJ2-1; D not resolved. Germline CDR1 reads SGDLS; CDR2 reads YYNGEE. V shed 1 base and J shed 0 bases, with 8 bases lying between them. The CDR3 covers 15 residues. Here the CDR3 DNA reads TGTGCCAGCAGCGTAAACGGAAGCTCCTACAATGAGCAGTTCTTC. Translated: CASSVNGSSYNEQFF.

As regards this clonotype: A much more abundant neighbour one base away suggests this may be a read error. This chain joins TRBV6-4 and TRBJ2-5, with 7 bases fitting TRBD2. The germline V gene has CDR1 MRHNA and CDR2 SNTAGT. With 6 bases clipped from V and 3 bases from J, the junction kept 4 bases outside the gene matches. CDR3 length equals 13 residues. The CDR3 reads CASRLGGEETQYF. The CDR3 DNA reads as TGTGCCAGCAGGCTTGGGGGGGAAGAGACCCAGTACTTC.

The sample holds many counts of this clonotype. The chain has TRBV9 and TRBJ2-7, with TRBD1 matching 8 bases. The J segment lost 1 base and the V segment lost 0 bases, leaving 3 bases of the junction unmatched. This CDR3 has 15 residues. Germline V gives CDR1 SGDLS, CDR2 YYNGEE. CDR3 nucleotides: TGTGCCAGCAGCGTAGGGACAGGGATATCCTACGAGCAGTACTTC. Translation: CASSVGTGISYEQYF.

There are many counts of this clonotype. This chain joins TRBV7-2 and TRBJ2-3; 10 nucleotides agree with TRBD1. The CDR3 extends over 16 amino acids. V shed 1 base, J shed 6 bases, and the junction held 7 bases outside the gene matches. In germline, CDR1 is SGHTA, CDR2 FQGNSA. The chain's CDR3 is CASSLDRDRGRDTQYF. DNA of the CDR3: TGTGCCAGCAGCTTAGACCGGGACAGGGGCAGGGATACGCAGTATTTT.